Listed here are 31 T cell receptor beta chains from one sample, sequenced in a study of blood T cell repertoires in COVID-19. The assay was immunoSEQ multiplex PCR, and TCRdb's table has in-frame clones only and misses some. This sample yields roughly 34,000 clones, of which almost 90% are seen a single time; 4.5% to 5% belongs to the top ten. Sequenced material: peripheral blood. The receptors come from a woman in her seventies with active COVID-19.

The chain employs TRBV6-1 and TRBJ1-3; D remains ambiguous. From germline, CDR1 is MNHNS and CDR2 SASEGT. This CDR3 comprises 14 residues. Trimming left V 0 bases short and J 8 bases short, with 11 bases between. CDR3 in amino acids: CASSEALKGDTIYF. DNA of the CDR3: TGTGCCAGCAGTGAAGCTCTCAAGGGAGACACCATATATTTT.

The V call is TRBV7-8, the J call TRBJ1-4; TRBD1 might be the D (5 bases). The CDR3 is 16 residues long. V was cut by 1 base and J by 6 bases, with 15 bases left in between. In germline, CDR1 is SGHVS, CDR2 FQNEAQ. CDR3 DNA sequence: TGTGCCAGCAGCTTAGTTGGTCAGGGCGGGGATGAAAAACTGTTTTTT. Protein: CASSLVGQGGDEKLFF. The full variable domain, completed using reference TRBV7-8 and TRBJ1-4, is GAGVSQSPRYKVAKRGQDVALRCDPISGHVSLFWYQQALGQGPEFLTYFQNEAQLDKSGLPSDRFFAERPEGSVSTLKIQRTQQEDSAVYLCASSLVGQGGDEKLFFGSGTQLSVL.

DNA of the CDR3: TGTGCCAGCAGTGAGTGGGGGGGGCCGCCAGATACGCAGTATTTT. Its protein is CASSEWGGPPDTQYF. The chain couples TRBV2 to TRBJ2-3, with D possibly being TRBD2 (7 bases). The V gene's germline CDR1 is SNHLY and CDR2 FYNNEI. The CDR3 consists of 15 residues. V was shortened by 3 bases and J by 4 bases, with 14 bases between the two germline ends.

This rearrangement joins TRBV12-3 or TRBV12-4 to TRBJ2-1, with 10 positions matching TRBD2. V lost 7 bases, J lost 15 bases, and 9 bases stayed unmatched. This CDR3 spans 12 amino acids. The CDR3 DNA reads as TGTGCCAGCAAGTCTAGCGGGGGCCATCGGTTCTTC. This encodes CASKSSGGHRFF.

The chain has TRBV7-9 and TRBJ2-1, with D maybe TRBD2 (5 bases). This CDR3 is 16 amino acids long. Between the trimmed V and J ends, which lost 2 bases and 0 bases, there was a span of 11 bases. Germline loops: CDR1 SEHNR, CDR2 FQNEAQ (reference sequence). The CDR3 is CASSLSLASSYNEQFF. In DNA, the CDR3 is TGTGCCAGCAGCTTATCGCTAGCTAGCTCCTACAATGAGCAGTTCTTC.

The V gene is TRBV5-1, the J gene TRBJ1-1, with D unclear. The CDR3 runs to 13 residues. Germline CDR1 reads SGHRS; CDR2 reads YFSETQ. Trimming took off 2 bases at V and 1 base at J, with 6 bases between the two ends. The CDR3 DNA reads TGCGCCAGCAGCTTACAATCGAACACTGAAGCTTTCTTT. This codes for CASSLQSNTEAFF.

This rearrangement joins TRBV5-1 to TRBJ2-5; 13 nucleotides match TRBD2. CDR3 size: 15 residues. Germline-derived CDR1 and CDR2 are SGHRS and YFSETQ. J gave up 5 bases and V 5 bases, and 6 bases lay outside the gene matches. This CDR3 reads CASRLTSGGAETQYF. DNA for the CDR3: TGCGCCAGCAGACTTACTAGCGGGGGGGCCGAGACCCAGTACTTC.

The chain is built from TRBV19 and TRBJ2-6; D remains unclear. The CDR3 contains 17 residues. Trimming took 0 bases from V and 2 from J, leaving 11 bases between them. In germline, CDR1 is LNHDA, CDR2 SQIVND (reference sequence). Here the CDR3 DNA reads TGTGCCAGTAGTATAGATGCAGGCTTAGCTGGGGCCAACGTCCTGACTTTC. It specifies CASSIDAGLAGANVLTF.

By share of the sample, this clone is medium-sized. This chain connects TRBV27 to TRBJ2-3; 7 nucleotides agree with TRBD2. This CDR3 has 16 amino acids. CDR1 and CDR2 from the germline V gene are MNHEY and SMNVEV (reference sequence). With V trimmed by 3 bases and J by 4 bases, 10 bases remained unmatched. For the CDR3, the DNA is TGTGCCAGCAGTTTGGCGCGGGGGAAGGGGTCAGATACGCAGTATTTT. This sequence encodes CASSLARGKGSDTQYF.

The chain combines TRBV20-1 with TRBJ2-5, with 10 bases identical to TRBD2. Trimming took 3 bases from V and 4 from J; bases not matched to a gene: 8. Germline values: CDR1 DFQATT, CDR2 SNEGSKA (reference sequence). CDR3 length equals 15 residues. The CDR3 coding sequence is TGCAGTGCTAGTGAAAGCGGGGGGGCTTCAGAGACCCAGTACTTC. This translates into CSASESGGASETQYF.

In this sample, this clone turned up once. This chain uses TRBV5-1 with TRBJ1-5; D is unclear. Per germline, CDR1 SGHRS and CDR2 YFSETQ. V lost 0 bases, J lost 4 bases, and 8 bases lay in between. This CDR3 comprises 14 residues. The CDR3 DNA follows: TGCGCCAGCAGCTTGGACAGTTGGAATCAGCCCCAGCATTTT. Its protein is CASSLDSWNQPQHF.

The V call is TRBV6-1, the J call TRBJ2-3, with 8 bases identical to TRBD1. The germline gives CDR1 MNHNS, CDR2 SASEGT. Trimming at V came to 3 bases and at J to 2 bases, leaving 4 bases not matched to a gene. The CDR3 length is 15 residues. The CDR3 DNA sequence: TGTGCCAGCAGTGAGGGACAGGACATCACAGATACGCAGTATTTT. It specifies CASSEGQDITDTQYF.

In this sample, this clone turned up once. V gene TRBV9 combines with J gene TRBJ1-1; D gene unclear. There are 14 residues in the CDR3. V was shortened by 0 bases and J by 1 base, with 7 bases between the two germline ends. Looked up from germline, CDR1 is SGDLS and CDR2 is YYNGEE. The CDR3 bases are TGTGCCAGCAGCGTAGATCGGGGGAACACTGAAGCTTTCTTT. As protein: CASSVDRGNTEAFF.

The chain employs TRBV5-1 and TRBJ2-3; 7 bases are a match to TRBD2. The CDR3 contains 15 residues. Germline V gene lookup returns CDR1 SGHRS and CDR2 YFSETQ. J lost 2 bases, V lost 5 bases, and 8 bases had no gene match. The CDR3 nucleotides are TGCGCCAGCAGTAGCGGGCTGTCTGACACAGATACGCAGTATTTT. Its translation: CASSSGLSDTDTQYF.

The chain joins TRBV11-3 to TRBJ1-3, with a weak D call TRBD1 (5 bases). With 4 bases removed from V and 0 bases from J, the gap between germline ends came to 13 bases. The CDR3 covers 16 residues. CDR1 and CDR2 from the germline V gene are SGHNT and YENEEA. The CDR3 loop reads CASSSRDSNSGNTIYF. The CDR3 DNA sequence: TGTGCCAGCAGCTCGCGAGACAGCAACTCTGGAAACACCATATATTTT.

This sequence joins TRBV10-3 and TRBJ2-7; TRBD1 matches 8 bases. The CDR3 totals 14 residues. V dropped 6 bases and J dropped 2; count of bases not matched to a gene: 6. Per the germline V gene, CDR1 is ENHRY and CDR2 is SYGVKD. The CDR3 region is CAISSQGVPYEQYF. The CDR3 DNA reads TGTGCCATCAGCTCACAGGGGGTACCCTACGAGCAGTACTTC.

The rearrangement links TRBV12-3 or TRBV12-4 to TRBJ1-1; possible D gene TRBD1, 6 bases. This CDR3 comprises 12 residues. The ends were cut back, 6 bases at V and 10 bases at J, with 15 bases in the middle. CDR3 in amino acids: CASRLGGLGAFF. The CDR3 DNA sequence: TGTGCCAGCAGATTGGGGGGGCTGGGAGCTTTCTTT.

V gene TRBV6-5 combines with J gene TRBJ1-5, with no clear D. Trimming cost V 0 bases and J 6 bases, with 12 bases left between them. Germline values: CDR1 MNHEY, CDR2 SVGAGI. The CDR3 covers 15 residues. The CDR3 here is CASSYSAWGAQPQHF. In DNA form, the CDR3 reads TGTGCCAGCAGTTACTCGGCGTGGGGAGCTCAGCCCCAGCATTTT.

This sequence joins TRBV4-1 and TRBJ2-1; 14 bases are shared with TRBD2. The CDR3 has 18 amino acids. With V trimmed by 0 bases and J by 0 bases, 1 base remained unmatched. Germline V gives CDR1 MGHRA, CDR2 YSYEKL. The CDR3 reads CASSQEGLAGGSYNEQFF. CDR3 in DNA: TGCGCCAGCAGCCAAGAAGGACTAGCGGGGGGCTCCTACAATGAGCAGTTCTTC.

This clone showed up just once. This rearrangement joins TRBV27 to TRBJ1-1, with D uncertain. This CDR3 is 15 amino acids long. The V gene lost 5 bases and the J gene lost 1 base, with 14 bases spanning the gap. The germline CDR1 and CDR2 sequences are MNHEY and SMNVEV (reference sequence). The CDR3 DNA reads as TGTGCCAGCAGTAGCTTTCGTCGGGAGAACACTGAAGCTTTCTTT. Translated: CASSSFRRENTEAFF.

The chain has TRBV19 and TRBJ1-2, with 7 bases that match TRBD1. V shed 8 bases and J 3 bases; nucleotides not matched to a gene: 6. CDR1 and CDR2 (germline): LNHDA, SQIVND (reference sequence). This CDR3 spans 13 amino acids. The CDR3: CASSPTGDYGYTF. The CDR3 DNA reads TGTGCCAGTTCACCAACAGGGGACTATGGCTACACCTTC. The full variable domain, in which reference TRBV19 and TRBJ1-2 provide the parts outside the CDR3, is DGGITQSPKYLFRKEGQNVTLSCEQNLNHDAMYWYRQDPGQGLRLIYYSQIVNDFQKGDIAEGYSVSREKKESFPLTVTSAQKNPTAFYLCASSPTGDYGYTFGSGTRLTVV.

The V and J genes are TRBV18 and TRBJ2-3; 8 bases map to TRBD1. The V segment lost 6 bases and the J segment 4 bases; nucleotides outside the gene matches: 9. Germline V gene data show CDR1 as KGHSH and CDR2 as LQKENI. CDR3 length equals 15 residues. Here the CDR3 reads CASSSQGADADTQYF. The CDR3 coding sequence is TGTGCCAGCTCTTCCCAGGGGGCAGATGCAGATACGCAGTATTTT.

The rearrangement joins TRBV5-4 to TRBJ2-5; D is ambiguous. Looked up from germline, CDR1 is SGHNT and CDR2 is YYREEE (reference sequence). This CDR3 is 12 amino acids long. Trimming cost V 3 bases and J 5 bases, with 8 bases left between them. This chain's CDR3 is CASSSSLETQYF. As DNA, the CDR3 is TGTGCCAGCAGCTCCTCCTTGGAGACCCAGTACTTC.

This sequence joins TRBV30 and TRBJ2-1, with a tentative D call TRBD2 (7 bases). Looked up from germline, CDR1 is GTSNPN and CDR2 is SVGIG (reference sequence). The V and J ends lost 4 bases and 2 bases respectively, with 12 bases between them. The CDR3 is 14 residues long. The CDR3 DNA reads as TGTGCCTGGACCAGGGAGGGGGCCTACAATGAGCAGTTCTTC. Protein product: CAWTREGAYNEQFF.

CDR3 in amino acids: CASSQDRLEETQYF. CDR3 DNA sequence: TGCGCCAGCAGCCAAGATCGGTTGGAAGAGACCCAGTACTTC. The chain joins TRBV4-3 to TRBJ2-5; D not resolved. This CDR3 has 14 residues. V was cut by 0 bases and J by 3 bases, with 8 bases left in between. Looked up from germline, CDR1 is LGHNA and CDR2 is YSLEER.

The V gene is TRBV11-3, the J gene TRBJ1-2; 7 bases match TRBD1. J lost 4 bases, V lost 5 bases, and 13 bases had no gene match. The length of the CDR3 is 16 residues. The V gene's germline CDR1 is SGHNT and CDR2 YENEEA. The CDR3 sequence: CASSSRDSSISYGYTF. CDR3 in DNA: TGTGCCAGCAGCAGCCGGGACAGCTCCATTTCCTATGGCTACACCTTC.

The rearrangement links TRBV7-9 to TRBJ1-1, with a possible D match to TRBD1 (5 bases). Deletions cut 3 bases from V and 4 bases from J, with 12 bases between. CDR3 length: 14 residues. CDR1 and CDR2 from the germline V gene are SEHNR and FQNEAQ (reference sequence). The CDR3 protein is CASSFQGGGTEAFF. In DNA form, the CDR3 reads TGTGCCAGCAGCTTCCAGGGTGGCGGCACTGAAGCTTTCTTT.

The rearrangement links TRBV3-1 (or the pseudogene TRBV3-2) to TRBJ2-5; 10 nucleotides agree with TRBD2. CDR3 length: 15 residues. Germline V gene data show CDR1 as LGHDT and CDR2 as YNNKEL (reference sequence). Trimming took 3 bases from V and 5 from J; bases not matched to a gene: 6. CDR3 DNA sequence: TGTGCCAGCAGCCATGTAGCGGGGGGCGAGGAGACCCAGTACTTC. This sequence encodes CASSHVAGGEETQYF.

The chain uses TRBV4-1 and TRBJ2-5; 8 bases agree with TRBD2. The CDR3 has 17 residues. CDR1 MGHRA and CDR2 YSYEKL come from the germline V gene. J lost 1 base, V lost 4 bases, and 11 bases had no gene match. The CDR3 nucleotides read TGCGCCAGCAGCCGTGGTAGCGGGGTAGTAAGCCAAGAGACCCAGTACTTC. It translates to CASSRGSGVVSQETQYF.

This sequence joins TRBV7-2 and TRBJ2-5; weak D call: TRBD1 (6 bases). CDR1 is SGHTA, CDR2 FQGNSA, per germline. V was pared by 6 bases and J by 5 bases, with 10 bases between. The CDR3 loop spans 12 amino acids. CDR3 nucleotides: TGTGCCAGCAGGTTCCAGGGGGAGACCCAGTACTTC. Its translation: CASRFQGETQYF.

The CDR3 loop reads CASSLGGPDYGYTF. The CDR3 DNA sequence: TGTGCCAGCAGCTTGGGAGGGCCGGACTATGGCTACACCTTC. The rearrangement joins TRBV5-6 to TRBJ1-2; D gene uncertain. Between the trimmed V and J ends, which lost 0 bases and 3 bases, there was a span of 9 bases. This CDR3 spans 14 amino acids. The germline gives CDR1 SGHDT, CDR2 YYEEEE.